These T cell receptor beta chains were read from a single sample in a study of identical twins' blood T cells. MiXCR, run by TCRdb on the 5' RACE reads, gives a single entry per CDR3 protein. In the table there are 400,000 or so distinct CDR3 sequences, under 30% of which are singletons. The sequenced sample consisted of PBMCs. All receptors come from a woman aged 18 to 55 in good health. The conserved cysteine and the conserved F or W are not part of the CDR3 here.

V	J	CDR3
TRBV29-1	TRBJ1-1	SVNLGQGTMNTEAF
TRBV29-1	TRBJ1-1	SVEDLRKGGGTEAF
TRBV20-1	TRBJ1-3	SARTFSGNTIY
TRBV11-2	TRBJ2-1	ASSSPIRLGYNEQF
TRBV29-1	TRBJ2-4	SVLQTKNIQY
TRBV9	.	ASSVGGLALYNEQY
TRBV2	TRBJ2-2	ASRVPGELF
TRBV28	TRBJ2-7	ASSPPSSPSYEQY
TRBV5-6	TRBJ2-1	ASSLRRVFYNEQF
TRBV5-1	TRBJ2-1	ASSVRRGNEQF
TRBV5-1	TRBJ2-3	ASSLLQDTQY
TRBV29-1	TRBJ1-1	SISRTDSNTEAF
TRBV6-5	TRBJ1-2	ASSRAGQIYGYT
TRBV29-1	TRBJ1-2	SVGSNRGVYGYT
TRBV3-1	TRBJ1-2	ASSQGAPSYGYT
TRBV7-2	TRBJ1-5	ASSLIGAGNQPQH
TRBV28	TRBJ2-5	ASSPPRLAGGQKTQY
TRBV20-1	TRBJ2-5	SASRDPRETQY
TRBV20-1	TRBJ1-5	SVGRGYNQPQH
TRBV29-1	TRBJ1-5	SVVGGGNQPQH
TRBV5-1	TRBJ1-1	ASSFRGRDPEAF
TRBV10-3	TRBJ1-1	AITRDVNTEAF
TRBV20-1	TRBJ2-2	STRDARKMAGNTGELF
TRBV2	TRBJ2-1	AGTSGDASYNEQF
TRBV11-2	TRBJ2-3	ASSQTGRTDTQY
TRBV29-1	TRBJ2-1	SVVFRSSYNEQF
TRBV7-2	TRBJ2-3	ASSLVPPDTQY
TRBV2	TRBJ1-1	ASSSGTGSAF
TRBV10-1	TRBJ2-1	ASSATHEQF
TRBV10-3	TRBJ1-3	AISADRGGNTIY
TRBV27	TRBJ2-1	ASSLSSTGRGEQF
TRBV6-1	TRBJ2-7	ASSEAPGASYEQY
TRBV6-4	TRBJ2-1	ASSDLAGAYNEQF